This T cell receptor beta chain was identified during a study of T cells in Graves' hyperthyroidism and ophthalmopathy. The study enrolled patients aged 18 to 65 with newly diagnosed hyperthyroidism of under 2 months' duration. Lactation, pregnancy, other autoimmune disease or uncontrolled infection excluded patients. This CDR3 has 15 amino acids. Germline CDR1 reads DFQATT; CDR2 reads SNEGSKA (reference sequence). The V end was cut by 0 bases, the J end by 5 bases, with 16 bases between. A few counts support this clonotype. Antigen unknown. General study results and limits: Ophthalmopathy was predicted by the model a median of approximately 6 months ahead of onset.

It was RNA transcripts that yielded the amplified TCR beta CDR3 regions. TCR CDR3 regions were first amplified by RT-PCR with HTBI primers. TCRdb re-derived calls from the multiplex PCR reads in MiXCR, one entry per CDR3 protein. The table shows a few hundred thousand distinct CDR3 sequences, with about 20% occurring only once. V usage is TRBV20-1 and J usage is TRBJ2-5, with D unresolved. The receptor was isolated from a man younger than 35 with Graves' hyperthyroidism. Specimen: blood. The DNA for the CDR3 is TGCAGTGCTAGAGATGGGCGGAATTCGAGGGAGACCCAGTACTTC. Protein sequence: CSARDGRNSRETQYF.